This entry lists 3 T cell receptor beta chains sequenced from one sample in a study of blood T cells in healthy people across ages. Together with a sample-barcoded 5' primer, a J-beta primer mix was included in a second PCR lasting about 7 to 11 cycles. TCRdb reprocessed the 5' RACE reads with MiXCR, giving one entry per CDR3 protein. The sample includes about 1 million distinct CDR3 sequences, 40% to 55% of them seen just once. The sequenced sample was blood. These TCRs come from a woman aged 55-69 years in good health.

J is TRBJ1-1 and V is TRBV2, with 9 bases fitting TRBD1. The germline gives CDR1 SNHLY, CDR2 FYNNEI. The V and J ends lost 6 bases and 6 bases, in that order; junction bases with no gene match: 5. This CDR3 is built from 13 residues. The CDR3: CASSRDRAAEAFF. Written as DNA, the CDR3 is TGTGCCAGCAGCCGGGACAGGGCGGCTGAAGCTTTCTTT.

The gene calls are TRBV7-9 and TRBJ2-4; weak D call: TRBD1 (6 bases). CDR1 is SEHNR and CDR2 is FQNEAQ in the germline V gene (reference sequence). Trimming cost V 5 bases and J 7 bases, with 9 bases left between them. The CDR3 has 12 residues. CDR3 sequence (DNA): TGTGCCAGCAGCCCACAGGGTAACATTCAGTACTTC. Translation gives CASSPQGNIQYF.

This clonotype has just a few counts. The chain recombines TRBV28 with TRBJ2-7; D possibly corresponds to TRBD2 (6 bases). The CDR3 has 13 residues. The V gene lost 5 bases and the J gene lost 6 bases, with 14 bases spanning the gap. Germline V lookup: CDR1 MDHEN, CDR2 SYDVKM. The CDR3 region is CASSPPGVREQYF. CDR3 bases: TGTGCCAGCAGTCCTCCGGGGGTCCGCGAGCAGTACTTC. The full variable domain, with the rest looked up from reference TRBV28 and TRBJ2-7, is DVKVTQSSRYLVKRTGEKVFLECVQDMDHENMFWYRQDPGLGLRLIYFSYDVKMKEKGDIPEGYSVSREKKERFSLILESASTNQTSMYLCASSPPGVREQYFGPGTRLTVT.